This TCR beta chain originates from a study of graft-versus-host responses after intestinal transplantation. Germline CDR1 is MNHEY and CDR2 is SVGAGI. The CDR3 has 15 amino acids. The trim removed 4 bases at V and 3 bases at J, leaving 5 bases unmatched. With respect to this clone: Its antigen is as yet unknown.

Generated by immunoSEQ multiplex PCR, the TCRdb table keeps only in-frame clones and is missing some. In the table there are 99,000 or so clones, 86% of which are singletons. The study, taken as a whole, reports: HvG clone declines early post-transplant were associated with peak circulating GvH levels.

The sequenced sample was PBMCs, obtained 255 days after intestinal transplant. The sequence was collected from a human patient who received an intestinal transplant, so some T cells may come from the graft donor. This chain uses TRBV6-5 with TRBJ1-2, with TRBD1 matching over 10 bases. The CDR3 here is CASSFSGTGDYGYTF. The DNA of the CDR3 is TGTGCCAGCAGTTTCTCCGGGACAGGGGACTATGGCTACACCTTC.